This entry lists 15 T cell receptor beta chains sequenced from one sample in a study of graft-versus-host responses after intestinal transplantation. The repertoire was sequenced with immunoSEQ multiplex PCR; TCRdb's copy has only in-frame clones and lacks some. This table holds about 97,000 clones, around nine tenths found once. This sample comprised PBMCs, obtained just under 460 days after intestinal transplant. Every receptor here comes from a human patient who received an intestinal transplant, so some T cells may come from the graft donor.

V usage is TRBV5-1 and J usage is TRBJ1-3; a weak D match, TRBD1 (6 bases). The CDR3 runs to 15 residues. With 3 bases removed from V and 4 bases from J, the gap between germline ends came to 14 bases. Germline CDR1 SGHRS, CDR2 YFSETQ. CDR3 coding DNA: TGCGCCAGCAGCTGGACCGGGGGCGACGGAAACACCATATATTTT. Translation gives CASSWTGGDGNTIYF.

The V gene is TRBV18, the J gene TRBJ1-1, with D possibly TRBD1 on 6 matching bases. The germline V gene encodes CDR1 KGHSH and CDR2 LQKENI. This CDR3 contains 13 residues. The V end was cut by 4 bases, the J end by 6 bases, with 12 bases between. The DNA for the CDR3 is TGTGCCAGCTCACAGGACAGAGGATCTGAAGCTTTCTTT. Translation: CASSQDRGSEAFF.

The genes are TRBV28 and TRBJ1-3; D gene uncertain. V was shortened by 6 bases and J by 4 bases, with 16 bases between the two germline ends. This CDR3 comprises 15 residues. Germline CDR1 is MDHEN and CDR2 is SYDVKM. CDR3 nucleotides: TGTGCCAGCAGCCTCCGGACGGACCCGGGAAACACCATATATTTT. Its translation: CASSLRTDPGNTIYF.

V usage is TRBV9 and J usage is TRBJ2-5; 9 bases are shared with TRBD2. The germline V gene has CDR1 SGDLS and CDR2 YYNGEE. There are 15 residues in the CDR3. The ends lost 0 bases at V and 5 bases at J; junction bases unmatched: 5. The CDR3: CASSVVGLAGETQYF. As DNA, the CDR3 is TGTGCCAGCAGCGTAGTGGGACTAGCTGGGGAGACCCAGTACTTC.

Here the CDR3 reads CASSFYTEAFF. CDR3 DNA sequence: TGTGCCAGCAGCTTCTACACTGAAGCTTTCTTT. The rearrangement joins TRBV5-6 to TRBJ1-1, with D uncertain. Germline V gives CDR1 SGHDT, CDR2 YYEEEE. The V gene lost 2 bases and the J gene lost 3 bases, with 2 bases spanning the gap. This CDR3 comprises 11 residues.

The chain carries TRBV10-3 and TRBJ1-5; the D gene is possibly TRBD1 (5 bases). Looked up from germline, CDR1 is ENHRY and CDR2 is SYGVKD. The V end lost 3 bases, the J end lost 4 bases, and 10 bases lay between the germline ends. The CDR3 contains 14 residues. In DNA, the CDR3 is TGTGCCATCAGTGAAATAGAGGGGAATCAGCCCCAGCATTTT. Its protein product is CAISEIEGNQPQHF.

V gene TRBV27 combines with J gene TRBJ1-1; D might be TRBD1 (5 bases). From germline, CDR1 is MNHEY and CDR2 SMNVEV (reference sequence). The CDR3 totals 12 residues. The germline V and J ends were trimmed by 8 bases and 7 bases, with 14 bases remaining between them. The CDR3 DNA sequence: TGTGCCAGCGGACAACAGTCAGGTGAAGCTTTCTTT. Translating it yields CASGQQSGEAFF.

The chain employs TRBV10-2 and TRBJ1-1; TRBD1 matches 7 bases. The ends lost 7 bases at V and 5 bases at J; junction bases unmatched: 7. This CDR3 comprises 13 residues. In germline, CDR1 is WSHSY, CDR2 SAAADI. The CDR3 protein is CASKRGPPTEAFF. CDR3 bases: TGCGCCAGCAAAAGGGGGCCCCCTACTGAAGCTTTCTTT.

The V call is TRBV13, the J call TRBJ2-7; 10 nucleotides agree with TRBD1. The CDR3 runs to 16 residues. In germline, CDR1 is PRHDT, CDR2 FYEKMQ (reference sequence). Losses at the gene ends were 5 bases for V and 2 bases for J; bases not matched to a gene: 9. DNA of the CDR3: TGTGCCAGCAGCACCCAGACCGGGACAGGGGCCTACGAGCAGTACTTC. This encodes CASSTQTGTGAYEQYF.

CDR3 DNA sequence: TGCGCCAGCAGCCTCGACAGGGGAGGCCAGCCCCAGCATTTT. Protein: CASSLDRGGQPQHF. The chain combines TRBV5-1 with TRBJ1-5, with 8 nucleotides matching TRBD1. The germline CDR1 and CDR2 sequences are SGHRS and YFSETQ. The CDR3 consists of 14 residues. V lost 4 bases and J lost 7; bases outside the gene matches: 7.

CDR3 sequence: CASSGTLGEKLFF. The CDR3 DNA reads TGTGCCAGCAGCGGGACATTAGGCGAAAAACTGTTTTTT. The J gene is TRBJ1-4, the V gene TRBV25-1; the D gene is possibly TRBD1 (6 bases). This CDR3 contains 13 residues. V lost 6 bases to trimming and J lost 8 bases, with 13 bases between them. The germline V gene has CDR1 MGHDK and CDR2 SYGVNS.

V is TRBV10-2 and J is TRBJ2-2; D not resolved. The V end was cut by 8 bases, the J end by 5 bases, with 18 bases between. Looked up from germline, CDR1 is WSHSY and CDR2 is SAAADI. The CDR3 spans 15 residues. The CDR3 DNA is TGCGCCAGCCTCAGAAATCCGGTAGGGACCGGGGAGCTGTTTTTT. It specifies CASLRNPVGTGELFF.

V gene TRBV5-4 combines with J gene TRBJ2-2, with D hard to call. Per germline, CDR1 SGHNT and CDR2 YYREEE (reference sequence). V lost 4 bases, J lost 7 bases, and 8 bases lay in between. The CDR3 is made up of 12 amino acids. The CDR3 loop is CASSPRFGELFF. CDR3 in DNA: TGTGCCAGCAGCCCCCGGTTCGGGGAGCTGTTTTTT.

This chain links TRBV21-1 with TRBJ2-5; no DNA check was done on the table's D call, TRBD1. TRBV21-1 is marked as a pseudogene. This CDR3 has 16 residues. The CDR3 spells CASSKEVQGSRETQYF. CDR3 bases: TGTGCCAGCAGCAAAGAGGTACAGGGAAGCCGAGAGACCCAGTACTTC.

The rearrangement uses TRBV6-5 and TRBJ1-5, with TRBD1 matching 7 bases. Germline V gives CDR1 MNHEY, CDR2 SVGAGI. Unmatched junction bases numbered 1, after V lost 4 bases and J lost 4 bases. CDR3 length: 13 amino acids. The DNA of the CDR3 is TGTGCCAGCAGTTTCAGGGGGAATCAGCCCCAGCATTTT. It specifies CASSFRGNQPQHF.